Each of the 32 T cell receptor beta chains below was sequenced from the same sample in a study of cytomegalovirus exposure and HLA in healthy donors. The PCR had 60 Vbeta and 13 Jbeta primers. Here immunoSEQ multiplex PCR was the method, and the copy in TCRdb shows in-frame clones only, minus some. This sample contains roughly 57,000 clones. The material sequenced was PBMCs. These receptors were obtained from a man younger than 35 in good health and CMV-seropositive.

The J gene is TRBJ2-2, the V gene TRBV4-1; 13 bases are a match to TRBD2. V lost 4 bases and J lost 3; bases outside the gene matches: 5. CDR3 length equals 17 residues. Germline V CDR1 and CDR2: MGHRA, YSYEKL. CDR3 DNA: TGCGCCAGCAGCCTCCGGACTAGCGGGAGACACACCGGGGAGCTGTTTTTT. Residues: CASSLRTSGRHTGELFF.

This chain joins TRBV6-1 and TRBJ1-2, with D unclear. The CDR3 is made up of 14 amino acids. The V gene's germline CDR1 is MNHNS and CDR2 SASEGT. Trimming left V 6 bases short and J 1 base short, with 12 bases between. The CDR3 here is CASRSTRDNYGYTF. The CDR3 nucleotides are TGTGCCAGCAGATCGACACGCGATAACTATGGCTACACCTTC.

This rearrangement joins TRBV30 to TRBJ2-3, with D tentatively TRBD2 (6 bases). Per germline, CDR1 GTSNPN and CDR2 SVGIG (reference sequence). The CDR3 extends over 14 amino acids. The germline V and J ends were trimmed by 2 bases and 4 bases, with 13 bases remaining between them. For the CDR3, the DNA is TGTGCCTGGAGTCCCGGGACTGGCCCAGATACGCAGTATTTT. It codes for CAWSPGTGPDTQYF.

The chain couples TRBV19 to TRBJ2-5; tentative D call: TRBD1 (5 bases). The end of the DNA fits TRBJ2-7 better, so the J call may be wrong. The CDR3 sequence is 15 residues long. Germline values: CDR1 LNHDA, CDR2 SQIVND (reference sequence). CDR3 DNA sequence: TGTGCCAGTAGTATTGCTTCAGGGTCCTCCTACGAGCAGTACTTC. The encoded protein is CASSIASGSSYEQYF.

This rearrangement joins TRBV2 to TRBJ2-7, with TRBD1 identical over 9 bases. In germline, CDR1 is SNHLY, CDR2 FYNNEI. The V segment lost 8 bases and the J segment 4 bases; nucleotides outside the gene matches: 6. CDR3 length equals 13 residues. The CDR3 DNA follows: TGTGCCAGCCGCCACGGACAGGGGTACGAGCAGTACTTC. Protein product: CASRHGQGYEQYF.

V usage is TRBV19 and J usage is TRBJ1-1; the match to TRBD1 covers 7 bases. This CDR3 has 16 residues. Germline CDR1 reads LNHDA; CDR2 reads SQIVND (reference sequence). The V and J ends lost 2 bases and 0 bases, in that order; junction bases with no gene match: 6. In nucleotides, the CDR3 is TGTGCCAGTAGTATAAGGGGGCCTGGGATGAACACTGAAGCTTTCTTT. This sequence encodes CASSIRGPGMNTEAFF. The whole variable domain, remainder taken from reference TRBV19 and TRBJ1-1, is DGGITQSPKYLFRKEGQNVTLSCEQNLNHDAMYWYRQDPGQGLRLIYYSQIVNDFQKGDIAEGYSVSREKKESFPLTVTSAQKNPTAFYLCASSIRGPGMNTEAFFGQGTRLTVV.

This chain connects TRBV28 to TRBJ1-6, with 9 bases identical to TRBD1. Germline lookup yields CDR1 MDHEN and CDR2 SYDVKM. This CDR3 contains 14 residues. After removal of 6 bases from V and 9 bases from J, the junction contained 6 bases not matched to a gene. CDR3 DNA sequence: TGTGCCAGCAGACCGGACAGGGGCGGTTCACCCCTCCACTTT. Its protein is CASRPDRGGSPLHF.

The rearrangement links TRBV30 to TRBJ1-6, with 7 positions matching TRBD1. Germline CDR1 GTSNPN, CDR2 SVGIG (reference sequence). V lost 3 bases to trimming and J lost 7 bases; unmatched junction nucleotides: 3. The length of the CDR3 is 13 residues. Here the CDR3 reads CAWRTGLNSPLHF. The CDR3 DNA follows: TGTGCCTGGAGGACAGGGCTAAATTCACCCCTCCACTTT.

On this clone itself: Other nucleotide sequences from this sample produce the same CDR3. The chain uses TRBV4-2 and TRBJ1-5; possibly TRBD1 for D (5 bases). Germline lookup yields CDR1 LGHNA and CDR2 YNFKEQ. Trimming took 4 bases from V and 1 from J, leaving 11 bases between them. There are 15 residues in the CDR3. CDR3 sequence reads: CASSPTGGSNQPQHF. CDR3 nucleotide sequence: TGTGCCAGCAGCCCTACAGGAGGGAGCAATCAGCCCCAGCATTTT.

This chain uses TRBV25-1 with TRBJ1-4; 9 bases are a match to TRBD1. Trimming took 2 bases from V and 8 from J; bases not matched to a gene: 6. The CDR3 is made up of 15 amino acids. CDR1 is MGHDK and CDR2 is SYGVNS in the germline V gene. The CDR3 region has the DNA TGTGCCAGCAGTGAACGGGACAGGGAAGGGGAAAAACTGTTTTTT. Residues: CASSERDREGEKLFF.

This chain links TRBV19 with TRBJ2-1; possibly TRBD2 for D (5 bases). V was trimmed by 4 bases and J by 7 bases, leaving 11 bases between them. Germline V gives CDR1 LNHDA, CDR2 SQIVND (reference sequence). The CDR3 is 13 residues long. DNA for the CDR3: TGTGCCAGTAGTAGGTTAGCGAAGAATGAGCAGTTCTTC. This translates into CASSRLAKNEQFF.

DNA for the CDR3: TGTGCCAGCAGTTCATTCTACGAGCAGTACTTC. Translation gives CASSSFYEQYF. V gene TRBV6-1 combines with J gene TRBJ2-7; D gene unclear. CDR1 is MNHNS, CDR2 SASEGT, per germline. This CDR3 contains 11 residues. V shed 5 bases and J shed 3 bases, with 5 bases lying between them.

This rearrangement joins TRBV7-6 to TRBJ1-4, with a possible D match to TRBD1 (5 bases). The germline CDR1 and CDR2 sequences are SGHVS and FNYEAQ. V lost 1 base to trimming and J lost 8 bases, with 17 bases between them. This CDR3 is 16 amino acids long. This CDR3 reads CASSLDSGARGEKLFF. The CDR3 DNA follows: TGTGCCAGCAGCTTAGACTCCGGGGCTCGGGGGGAAAAACTGTTTTTT. Full variable domain (rest looked up from reference TRBV7-6 and TRBJ1-4): GAGVSQSPRYKVTKRGQDVALRCDPISGHVSLYWYRQALGQGPEFLTYFNYEAQQDKSGLPNDRFSAERPEGSISTLTIQRTEQRDSAMYRCASSLDSGARGEKLFFGSGTQLSVL.

The chain recombines TRBV27 with TRBJ2-3; TRBD2 matches 12 bases. Trimming cost V 3 bases and J 7 bases; bases outside gene matches: 8. The CDR3 totals 16 residues. Germline CDR1 reads MNHEY; CDR2 reads SMNVEV (reference sequence). Written as DNA, the CDR3 is TGTGCCAGCAGTTTGAGGGTGACTAGCGGGAGCCATACGCAGTATTTT. Amino acids: CASSLRVTSGSHTQYF.

This sequence joins TRBV7-3 and TRBJ2-1; 10 bases align to TRBD1. Looked up from germline, CDR1 is SGHTA and CDR2 is FQGTGA. Losses at the gene ends were 5 bases for V and 4 bases for J; bases not matched to a gene: 5. The CDR3 is made up of 15 amino acids. The CDR3 DNA reads TGTGCCAGCAGCCAAGGACAGGGGGGTTACAATGAGCAGTTCTTC. Translated, it gives CASSQGQGGYNEQFF.

V gene TRBV25-1 combines with J gene TRBJ1-4; TRBD1 aligns across 8 bases. After removal of 2 bases from V and 9 bases from J, the junction contained 5 bases not matched to a gene. This CDR3 contains 14 residues. Germline V lookup: CDR1 MGHDK, CDR2 SYGVNS. The CDR3 coding sequence is TGTGCCAGCAGTGAAACTCGACAGGGGCAAAAACTGTTTTTT. Translating it yields CASSETRQGQKLFF.

The chain couples TRBV5-6 to TRBJ2-7; D ambiguous. CDR3 length: 14 amino acids. V dropped 0 bases and J dropped 0 bases, with 7 bases sitting between them. The V gene's germline CDR1 is SGHDT and CDR2 YYEEEE. The CDR3 is CASSLGSISYEQYF. The CDR3 bases are TGTGCCAGCAGCTTGGGTAGTATCTCCTACGAGCAGTACTTC. Filled out from reference TRBV5-6 and TRBJ2-7, the complete variable domain reads DAGVTQSPTHLIKTRGQQVTLRCSPKSGHDTVSWYQQALGQGPQFIFQYYEEEERQRGNFPDRFSGHQFPNYSSELNVNALLLGDSALYLCASSLGSISYEQYFGPGTRLTVT.

The genes are TRBV5-1 and TRBJ2-7, with TRBD2 matching 11 bases. After removal of 4 bases from V and 4 bases from J, the junction contained 7 bases not matched to a gene. The CDR3 sequence is 15 residues long. The germline V gene has CDR1 SGHRS and CDR2 YFSETQ. CDR3 DNA sequence: TGCGCCAGCAGCCTCTTAGCGGGAGGGGTTTACGAGCAGTACTTC. Amino acid sequence: CASSLLAGGVYEQYF.

The rearrangement joins TRBV4-1 to TRBJ2-1, with 15 bases aligning to TRBD2. This CDR3 contains 19 residues. V lost 3 bases to trimming and J lost 5 bases; unmatched junction nucleotides: 11. Per germline, CDR1 MGHRA and CDR2 YSYEKL. The CDR3 is CASSQGGLAGGPFNNEQFF. The DNA for the CDR3 is TGCGCCAGCAGCCAGGGCGGACTAGCGGGAGGGCCGTTTAACAATGAGCAGTTCTTC.

This sequence joins TRBV7-3 and TRBJ2-7, with a weak D call TRBD1 (5 bases). Germline CDR1 reads SGHTA; CDR2 reads FQGTGA. V lost 1 base, J lost 0 bases, and 10 bases lay in between. The length of the CDR3 is 15 residues. The CDR3: CASSLIGASSYEQYF. The CDR3 DNA reads TGTGCCAGCAGCTTAATAGGGGCGAGCTCCTACGAGCAGTACTTC.

DNA for the CDR3: TGTGCCAGCAGCCATGGAAAAACAGGGCGATCCTACAATGAGCAGTTCTTC. Protein product: CASSHGKTGRSYNEQFF. V gene TRBV16 combines with J gene TRBJ2-1, with a possible D match to TRBD1 (6 bases). CDR3 length: 17 residues. Germline V gene data show CDR1 as KGHSY and CDR2 as FQNENV. Trimming pared 3 bases from V and 1 base from J, leaving 16 bases between.

This rearrangement joins TRBV4-2 to TRBJ2-7; a weak D match, TRBD1 (6 bases). CDR1 and CDR2 from the germline V gene are LGHNA and YNFKEQ. The CDR3 totals 14 residues. V lost 2 bases and J lost 3, with 11 bases in between. The chain's CDR3 is CASSQPGTNYEQYF. As DNA, the CDR3 is TGTGCCAGCAGCCAACCCGGGACAAACTACGAGCAGTACTTC.

The chain couples TRBV30 to TRBJ2-1, with a possible D match to TRBD2 (6 bases). This CDR3 is 15 amino acids long. CDR1 and CDR2 from the germline V gene are GTSNPN and SVGIG (reference sequence). V lost 4 bases and J 5 bases, leaving 18 bases between the germline ends. CDR3 sequence (DNA): TGTGCCTGGACCTATAGCGGATGGGTGGACAATGAGCAGTTCTTC. Translated, it gives CAWTYSGWVDNEQFF.

This chain uses TRBV30 with TRBJ1-1, with 7 positions matching TRBD1. CDR1 is GTSNPN and CDR2 is SVGIG in the germline V gene (reference sequence). Trimming removed 1 base from V and 3 bases from J; junction bases left unmatched: 14. The CDR3 consists of 17 residues. The DNA for the CDR3 is TGTGCCTGGAGTGAGCAAGGGGGCTATTCCGAGTACACTGAAGCTTTCTTT. Residues: CAWSEQGGYSEYTEAFF. Using reference TRBV30 and TRBJ1-1 for the parts outside the CDR3, the full variable domain is SQTIHQWPATLVQPVGSPLSLECTVEGTSNPNLYWYRQAAGRGLQLLFYSVGIGQISSEVPQNLSASRPQDRQFILSSKKLLLSDSGFYLCAWSEQGGYSEYTEAFFGQGTRLTVV.

The chain joins TRBV5-8 to TRBJ2-5; 12 bases map to TRBD2. Germline V gives CDR1 SGHTS, CDR2 YDEGEE. V was pared by 2 bases and J by 5 bases, with 4 bases of the junction left unmatched. CDR3 length: 15 amino acids. The CDR3 region is CASSFGLAGGETQYF. The CDR3 DNA reads TGTGCCAGCAGCTTTGGCCTAGCGGGAGGGGAGACCCAGTACTTC.

The genes are TRBV9 and TRBJ2-3; D call uncertain. The germline gives CDR1 SGDLS, CDR2 YYNGEE. V shed 1 base and J shed 1 base, with 7 bases lying between them. This CDR3 spans 14 amino acids. The CDR3 loop is CASSVMGGTDTQYF. CDR3 sequence (DNA): TGTGCCAGCAGCGTAATGGGCGGCACAGATACGCAGTATTTT.

The chain couples TRBV10-3 to TRBJ1-1, with 9 bases lining up with TRBD1. The germline CDR1 and CDR2 sequences are ENHRY and SYGVKD. The V and J ends lost 3 bases and 3 bases, in that order; junction bases with no gene match: 14. The CDR3 is made up of 18 amino acids. The CDR3 here is CAISDPPDRGAFDTEAFF. The CDR3 DNA follows: TGTGCCATCAGTGACCCACCCGACAGGGGGGCTTTTGACACTGAAGCTTTCTTT.

V usage is TRBV11-1 and J usage is TRBJ2-7; maybe TRBD2 (6 bases). The CDR3 totals 15 residues. Trimming took off 1 base at V and 0 bases at J, with 10 bases between the two ends. Germline loops: CDR1 SGHAT, CDR2 FQDESV (reference sequence). The CDR3 spells CASSLVIGSSYEQYF. DNA for the CDR3: TGTGCCAGCAGCTTAGTCATCGGGAGCTCCTACGAGCAGTACTTC.

This chain joins TRBV19 and TRBJ2-3, with D uncertain. The germline gives CDR1 LNHDA, CDR2 SQIVND (reference sequence). The CDR3 runs 14 residues. V lost 4 bases, J lost 0 bases, and 8 bases lay in between. The CDR3 DNA sequence: TGTGCCAGTAGTACGGGTTTGAGCACAGATACGCAGTATTTT. Protein product: CASSTGLSTDTQYF.

This rearrangement joins TRBV10-3 to TRBJ1-5; the D is unclear. CDR3 length: 15 amino acids. The germline V gene has CDR1 ENHRY and CDR2 SYGVKD. The germline V and J ends were trimmed by 0 bases and 3 bases, with 9 bases remaining between them. The CDR3 DNA sequence: TGTGCCATCAGTGAGTCTGGCGGACTCAATCAGCCCCAGCATTTT. Residues: CAISESGGLNQPQHF.

The chain is built from TRBV5-1 and TRBJ2-7; D is uncertain. The CDR3 is made up of 13 amino acids. Germline loops: CDR1 SGHRS, CDR2 YFSETQ. The ends were cut back, 4 bases at V and 2 bases at J, with 10 bases in the middle. The CDR3 nucleotides are TGCGCCAGCAGCGGAGACCCAGCCTACGAGCAGTACTTC. Protein: CASSGDPAYEQYF. Variable domain in full (rest from reference TRBV5-1 and TRBJ2-7): KAGVTQTPRYLIKTRGQQVTLSCSPISGHRSVSWYQQTPGQGLQFLFEYFSETQRNKGNFPGRFSGRQFSNSRSEMNVSTLELGDSALYLCASSGDPAYEQYFGPGTRLTVT.

V and J are TRBV7-2 and TRBJ2-7; D ambiguous. Trimming pared 4 bases from V and 0 bases from J, leaving 13 bases between. This CDR3 contains 15 residues. The germline V gene encodes CDR1 SGHTA and CDR2 FQGNSA. DNA of the CDR3: TGTGCCAGCAGCTATCCCACGAGTAGCTCCTACGAGCAGTACTTC. Its translation: CASSYPTSSSYEQYF.